Reported below is one T cell receptor beta chain. This entry belongs to a study of shared clonotypes between healthy human individuals. For unsorted PBMC, roughly 0.3 ug DNA per replicate equaled 25,000 to 30,000 T cell genomes. Clones were sequenced by immunoSEQ multiplex PCR, and TCRdb holds only the in-frame ones, with some missing. Seen here are fewer than 600,000 clones, roughly four fifths observed once, and the top ten hold 12%. Germline-derived CDR1 and CDR2 are WSHSY and SAAADI. The CDR3 extends over 13 amino acids. V was pared by 4 bases and J by 1 base, with 7 bases between. The receptor's source is a middle-aged woman in good health. Some clones in this sample may be carry-over from other donors' samples. Sequenced material: PBMCs. The V call is TRBV10-2, the J call TRBJ1-1; D gene ambiguous. Written as DNA, the CDR3 is TGCGCCAGCAGTGGTTCAGGGAACACTGAAGCTTTCTTT. This codes for CASSGSGNTEAFF.